This T cell receptor beta chain was sequenced for a study of blood T cells in healthy people across ages. Points from the study as a whole: TCR beta diversity per million T cells fell roughly linearly with age.

Only one count was recorded for this clonotype. The antigen is not known. The CDR3 is 15 amino acids. Trimming cost V 5 bases and J 0 bases, with 12 bases left between them. Per germline, CDR1 SGHTA and CDR2 FQGTGA. Together with a sample-barcoded 5' primer, a J-beta primer mix was included in a second PCR lasting roughly 6 to 12 cycles. Using its own MiXCR run on the 5' RACE reads, TCRdb lists one record per CDR3 protein. The profile shows 1 million or so distinct CDR3 sequences, 20% to 25% of them singletons. The same sample was also studied in work on T cells of mothers and their children. That paper notes: Related mother-child pairs shared marginally more repertoire than unrelated pairs, though not significantly.

This TCR was recovered from a girl between 2 and 10 years old in good health. The rearrangement links TRBV7-3 to TRBJ2-3; possible D gene TRBD1, 6 bases. The source material was blood. Here the CDR3 reads CASSKDRTSTDTQYF. CDR3 in DNA: TGTGCCAGCAGCAAGGACAGAACTAGCACAGATACGCAGTATTTT.